A single sample is the source of the 5 T cell receptor beta chains below, sequenced in a study of blood T cell repertoires in COVID-19. TCRdb keeps only in-frame clones here, not all; method: immunoSEQ multiplex PCR. The table shows approximately 300,000 clones, with about nine tenths occurring only once. What was sequenced was PBMCs or T cells enriched from blood (not recorded which). These receptors originate from a woman aged 18-29 years who had recovered from COVID-19.

The chain joins TRBV30 to TRBJ1-2; 7 positions match TRBD1. V shed 1 base and J 7 bases; nucleotides not matched to a gene: 6. The CDR3 runs to 13 residues. Germline loops: CDR1 GTSNPN, CDR2 SVGIG (reference sequence). The CDR3 here is CAWSGQGRGGYTF. CDR3 nucleotide sequence: TGTGCCTGGAGTGGACAGGGAAGGGGTGGCTACACCTTC.

The chain employs TRBV6-1 and TRBJ2-7; 7 bases align to TRBD2. The CDR3 has 15 residues. From germline, CDR1 is MNHNS and CDR2 SASEGT. V shed 1 base, J shed 3 bases, and the junction held 6 bases outside the gene matches. The CDR3 spells CASSEDREALYEQYF. The CDR3 bases are TGTGCCAGCAGTGAAGATCGGGAGGCTCTCTACGAGCAGTACTTC.

The V and J genes are TRBV6-4 and TRBJ1-2; D ambiguous. CDR1 and CDR2 from the germline V gene are MRHNA and SNTAGT. The CDR3 runs to 12 residues. The V end was cut by 0 bases, the J end by 8 bases, with 7 bases between. This CDR3 is CASSDSIGGYTF. The CDR3, as DNA: TGTGCCAGCAGTGACTCGATTGGCGGCTACACCTTC.

The rearrangement links TRBV9 to TRBJ2-7; 10 bases align to TRBD1. V lost 2 bases, J lost 5 bases, and 7 bases stayed unmatched. Germline assignment: CDR1 SGDLS and CDR2 YYNGEE. This CDR3 is 15 amino acids long. The CDR3 sequence: CASSVGTGAGHEQYF. The CDR3 DNA follows: TGTGCCAGCAGCGTCGGGACAGGGGCCGGCCACGAGCAGTACTTC.

V usage is TRBV30 and J usage is TRBJ1-2, with D uncertain. This CDR3 is built from 11 residues. The V end lost 5 bases, the J end lost 8 bases, and 12 bases lay between the germline ends. The germline CDR1 and CDR2 sequences are GTSNPN and SVGIG (reference sequence). This chain's CDR3 is CAWPQLGGYTF. The CDR3 bases are TGTGCCTGGCCTCAACTAGGAGGCTACACCTTC.